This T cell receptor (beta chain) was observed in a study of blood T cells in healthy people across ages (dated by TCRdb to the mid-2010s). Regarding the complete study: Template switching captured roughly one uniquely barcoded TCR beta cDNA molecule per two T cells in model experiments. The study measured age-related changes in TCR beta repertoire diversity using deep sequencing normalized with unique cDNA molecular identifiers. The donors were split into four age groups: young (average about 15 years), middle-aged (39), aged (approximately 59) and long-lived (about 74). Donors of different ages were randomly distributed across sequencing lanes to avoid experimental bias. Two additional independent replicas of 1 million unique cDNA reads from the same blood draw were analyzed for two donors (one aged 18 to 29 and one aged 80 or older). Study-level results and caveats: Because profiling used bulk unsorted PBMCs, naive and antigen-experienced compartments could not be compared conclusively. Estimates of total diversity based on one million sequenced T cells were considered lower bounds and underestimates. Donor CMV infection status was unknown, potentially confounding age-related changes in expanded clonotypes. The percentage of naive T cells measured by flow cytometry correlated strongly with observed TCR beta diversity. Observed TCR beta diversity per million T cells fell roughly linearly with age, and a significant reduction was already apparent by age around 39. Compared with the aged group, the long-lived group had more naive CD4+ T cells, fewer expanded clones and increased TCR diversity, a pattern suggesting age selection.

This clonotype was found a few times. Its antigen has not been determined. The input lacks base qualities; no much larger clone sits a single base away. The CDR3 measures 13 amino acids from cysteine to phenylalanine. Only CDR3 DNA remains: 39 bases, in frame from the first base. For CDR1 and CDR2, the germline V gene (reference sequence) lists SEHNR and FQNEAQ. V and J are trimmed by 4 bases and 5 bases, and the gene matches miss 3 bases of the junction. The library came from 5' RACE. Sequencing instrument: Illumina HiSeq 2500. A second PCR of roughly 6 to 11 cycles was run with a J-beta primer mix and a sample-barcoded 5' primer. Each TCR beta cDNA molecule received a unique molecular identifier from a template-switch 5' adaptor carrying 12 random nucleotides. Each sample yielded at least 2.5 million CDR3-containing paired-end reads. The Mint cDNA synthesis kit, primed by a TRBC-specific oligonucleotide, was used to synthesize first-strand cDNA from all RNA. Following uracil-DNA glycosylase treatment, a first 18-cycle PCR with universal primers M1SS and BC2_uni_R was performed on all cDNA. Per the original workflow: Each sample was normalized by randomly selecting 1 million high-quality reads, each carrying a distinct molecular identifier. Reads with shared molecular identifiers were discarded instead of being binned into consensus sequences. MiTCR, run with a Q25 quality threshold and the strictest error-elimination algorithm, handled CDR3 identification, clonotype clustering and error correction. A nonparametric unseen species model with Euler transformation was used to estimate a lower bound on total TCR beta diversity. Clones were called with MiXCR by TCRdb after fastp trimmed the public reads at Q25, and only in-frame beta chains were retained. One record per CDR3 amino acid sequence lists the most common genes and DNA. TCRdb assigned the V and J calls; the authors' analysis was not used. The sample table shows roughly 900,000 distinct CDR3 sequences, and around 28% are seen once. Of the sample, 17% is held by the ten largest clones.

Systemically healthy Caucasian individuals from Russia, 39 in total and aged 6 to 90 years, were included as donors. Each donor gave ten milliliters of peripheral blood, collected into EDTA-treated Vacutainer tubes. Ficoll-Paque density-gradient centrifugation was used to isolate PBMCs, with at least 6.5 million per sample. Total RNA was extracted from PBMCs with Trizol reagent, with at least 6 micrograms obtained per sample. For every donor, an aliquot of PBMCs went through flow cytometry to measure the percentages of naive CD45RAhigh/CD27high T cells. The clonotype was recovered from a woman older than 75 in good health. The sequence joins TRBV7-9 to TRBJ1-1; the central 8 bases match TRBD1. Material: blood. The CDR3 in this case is CASSSGGLTEAFF. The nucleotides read TGTGCCAGCAGCTCAGGGGGCTTGACTGAAGCTTTCTTT. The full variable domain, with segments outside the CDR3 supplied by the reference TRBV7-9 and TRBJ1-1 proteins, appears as DTGVSQNPRHKITKRGQNVTFRCDPISEHNRLYWYRQTLGQGPEFLTYFQNEAQLEKSRLLSDRFSAERPKGSFSTLEIQRTEQGDSAMYLCASSSGGLTEAFFGQGTRLTVV.